This TCR beta chain was sequenced in a study of T cell changes during pregnancy in multiple sclerosis. The method was immunoSEQ multiplex PCR; TCRdb's version includes in-frame clones alone and lacks a portion of them. This sample has 60,000 to 90,000 clones, with more than 85% found just once. The germline CDR1 and CDR2 sequences are SGHVS and FQNEAQ. V was trimmed by 5 bases and J by 0 bases, leaving 8 bases between them. The CDR3 is made up of 14 amino acids. This chain links TRBV7-8 with TRBJ2-1; unclear D gene. The source material was peripheral blood, sampled after pregnancy. The sequence derives from a female donor in good health, enrolled as a control in a pregnancy study. CDR3 amino acids: CASSLWSSYNEQFF. As DNA, the CDR3 is TGTGCCAGCAGCCTCTGGAGCTCCTACAATGAGCAGTTCTTC.